Listed here is a single T cell receptor (beta chain). Repertoires were generated with immunoSEQ multiplex PCR, while TCRdb's copy carries only in-frame clones and drops some. The table includes 90,000 to 100,000 clones, around 91% detected once. This entry comes from a study of OX40 agonist ivuxolimab in advanced cancers. CDR1 and CDR2 (germline): SQVTM, ANQGSEA. The CDR3 has 13 residues. Trimming at V came to 7 bases and at J to 2 bases, leaving 8 bases not matched to a gene. The sample was CD4+ or CD8+ T cells sorted from blood, taken in a trial of the OX40 agonist ivuxolimab. The genes are TRBV29-1 and TRBJ2-7; 7 positions match TRBD2. The clonotype comes from an adult with an advanced solid tumor such as melanoma, head and neck, liver or kidney cancer. CDR3 in amino acids: CSAPGLPTYEQYF. The DNA of the CDR3 is TGCAGCGCCCCGGGACTACCTACCTACGAGCAGTACTTC.